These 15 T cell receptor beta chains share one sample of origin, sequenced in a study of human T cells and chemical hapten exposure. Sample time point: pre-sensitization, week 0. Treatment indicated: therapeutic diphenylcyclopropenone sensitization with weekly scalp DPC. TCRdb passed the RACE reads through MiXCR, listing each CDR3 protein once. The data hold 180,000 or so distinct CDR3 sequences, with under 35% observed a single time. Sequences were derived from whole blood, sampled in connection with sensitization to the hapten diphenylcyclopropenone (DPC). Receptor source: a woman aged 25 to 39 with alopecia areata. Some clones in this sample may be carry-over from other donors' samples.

CDR3 region: CASSLVGGLTYNEQFF. CDR3 DNA: TGCGCCAGCAGCTTGGTTGGGGGCCTAACCTACAATGAGCAGTTCTTC. The chain is built from TRBV5-1 and TRBJ2-1; D is perhaps TRBD1 (6 bases). V dropped 0 bases and J dropped 2 bases, with 12 bases sitting between them. The CDR3 has 16 residues. CDR1 SGHRS and CDR2 YFSETQ come from the germline V gene.

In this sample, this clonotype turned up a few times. The CDR3 protein is CSVNRGLETQYF. CDR3 coding DNA: TGCAGCGTTAACAGGGGCCTAGAGACCCAGTACTTC. V and J are TRBV29-1 and TRBJ2-5; TRBD1 aligns across 7 bases. V gave up 5 bases and J gave up 4 bases; unmatched junction bases: 4. Germline V gene sequence: CDR1 SQVTM, CDR2 ANQGSEA. The CDR3 loop spans 12 amino acids.

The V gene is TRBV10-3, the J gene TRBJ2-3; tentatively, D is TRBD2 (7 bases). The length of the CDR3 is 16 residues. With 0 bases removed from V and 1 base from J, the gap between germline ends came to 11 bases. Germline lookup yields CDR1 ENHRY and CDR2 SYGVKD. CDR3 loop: CAISESGGGGTDTQYF. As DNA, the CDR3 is TGTGCCATCAGTGAGTCCGGCGGGGGCGGCACAGATACGCAGTATTTT.

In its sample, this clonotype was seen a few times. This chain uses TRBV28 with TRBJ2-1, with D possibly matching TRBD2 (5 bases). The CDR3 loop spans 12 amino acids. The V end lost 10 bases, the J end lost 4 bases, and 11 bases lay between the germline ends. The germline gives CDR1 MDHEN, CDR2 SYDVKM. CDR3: CAISGGYNEQFF. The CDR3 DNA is TGTGCCATCTCAGGCGGGTACAATGAGCAGTTCTTC.

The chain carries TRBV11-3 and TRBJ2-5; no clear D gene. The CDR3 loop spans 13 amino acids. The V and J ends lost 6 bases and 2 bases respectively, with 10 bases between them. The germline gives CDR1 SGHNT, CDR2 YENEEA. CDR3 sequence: CASSTDGQETQYF. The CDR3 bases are TGTGCCAGCAGTACCGACGGGCAAGAGACCCAGTACTTC.

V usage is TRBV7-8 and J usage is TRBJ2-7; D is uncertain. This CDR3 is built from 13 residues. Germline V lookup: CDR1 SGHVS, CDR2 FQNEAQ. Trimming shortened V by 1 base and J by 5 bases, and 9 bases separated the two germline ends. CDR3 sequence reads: CASSLGLGHEQYF. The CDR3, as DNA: TGTGCCAGCAGCTTAGGGCTGGGCCACGAGCAGTACTTC. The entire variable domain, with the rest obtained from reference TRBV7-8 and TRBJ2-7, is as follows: GAGVSQSPRYKVAKRGQDVALRCDPISGHVSLFWYQQALGQGPEFLTYFQNEAQLDKSGLPSDRFFAERPEGSVSTLKIQRTQQEDSAVYLCASSLGLGHEQYFGPGTRLTVT.

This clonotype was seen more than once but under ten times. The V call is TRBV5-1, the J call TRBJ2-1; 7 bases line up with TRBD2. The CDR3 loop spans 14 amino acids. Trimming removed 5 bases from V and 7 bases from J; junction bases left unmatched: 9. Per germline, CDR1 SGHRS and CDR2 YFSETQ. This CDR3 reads CASRSGTIGNEQFF. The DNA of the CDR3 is TGCGCCAGCAGAAGCGGGACGATCGGAAATGAGCAGTTCTTC.

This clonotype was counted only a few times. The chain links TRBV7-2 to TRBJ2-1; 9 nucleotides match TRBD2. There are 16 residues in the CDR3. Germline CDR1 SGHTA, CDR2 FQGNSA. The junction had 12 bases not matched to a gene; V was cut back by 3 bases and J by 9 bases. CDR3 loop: CASSFGAAGGGSEQFF. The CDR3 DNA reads TGTGCCAGCAGCTTCGGGGCGGCGGGAGGGGGAAGTGAGCAGTTCTTC. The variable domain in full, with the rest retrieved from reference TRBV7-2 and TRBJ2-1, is GAGVSQSPSNKVTEKGKDVELRCDPISGHTALYWYRQSLGQGLEFLIYFQGNSAPDKSGLPSDRFSAERTGGSVSTLTIQRTQQEDSAVYLCASSFGAAGGGSEQFFGPGTRLTVL.

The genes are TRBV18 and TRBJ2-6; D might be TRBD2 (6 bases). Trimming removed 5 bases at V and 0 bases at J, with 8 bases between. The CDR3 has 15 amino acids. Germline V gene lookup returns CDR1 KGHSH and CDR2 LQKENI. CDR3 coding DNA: TGTGCCAGCTCAGCCGGGGGCTCTGGGGCCAACGTCCTGACTTTC. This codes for CASSAGGSGANVLTF.

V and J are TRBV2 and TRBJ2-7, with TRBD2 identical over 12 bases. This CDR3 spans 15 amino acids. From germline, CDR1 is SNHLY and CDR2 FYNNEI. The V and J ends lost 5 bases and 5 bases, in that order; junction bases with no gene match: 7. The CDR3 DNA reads TGTGCCAGCAGTCTAGCGGGGGGGCCTGGGGACGAGCAGTACTTC. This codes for CASSLAGGPGDEQYF.

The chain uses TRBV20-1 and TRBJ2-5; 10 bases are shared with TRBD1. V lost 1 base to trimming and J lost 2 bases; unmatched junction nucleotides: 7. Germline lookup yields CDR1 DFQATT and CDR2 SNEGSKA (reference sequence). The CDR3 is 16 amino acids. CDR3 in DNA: TGCAGTGCTAGAGGAGACAGGGGGCGCAGGCAAGAGACCCAGTACTTC. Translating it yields CSARGDRGRRQETQYF.

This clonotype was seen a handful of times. The CDR3 nucleotides read TGTGCCAGCAGCGGCCGCACGAACACAGATACGCAGTATTTT. This codes for CASSGRTNTDTQYF. The J gene is TRBJ2-3, the V gene TRBV11-3; D is uncertain. Between the trimmed V and J ends, which lost 5 bases and 2 bases, there was a span of 11 bases. Germline loops: CDR1 SGHNT, CDR2 YENEEA. This CDR3 comprises 14 residues.

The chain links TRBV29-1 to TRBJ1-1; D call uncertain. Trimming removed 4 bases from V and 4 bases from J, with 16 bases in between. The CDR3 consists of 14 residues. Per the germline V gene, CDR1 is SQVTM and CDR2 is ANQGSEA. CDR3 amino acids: CSVVPEGRSTEAFF. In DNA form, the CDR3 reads TGCAGCGTTGTCCCCGAGGGTCGATCCACTGAAGCTTTCTTT.

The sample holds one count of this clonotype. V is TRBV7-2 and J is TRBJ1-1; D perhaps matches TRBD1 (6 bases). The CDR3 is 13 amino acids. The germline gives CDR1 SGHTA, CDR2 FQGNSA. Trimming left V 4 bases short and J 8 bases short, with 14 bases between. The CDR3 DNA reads TGTGCCAGCAGCTACGCCGGGACAATCGAAGCTTTCTTT. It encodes CASSYAGTIEAFF.

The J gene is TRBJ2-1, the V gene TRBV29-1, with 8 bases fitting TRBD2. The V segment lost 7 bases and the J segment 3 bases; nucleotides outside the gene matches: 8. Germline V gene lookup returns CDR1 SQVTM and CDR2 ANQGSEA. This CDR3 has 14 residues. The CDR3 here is CSAEPGLVYNEQFF. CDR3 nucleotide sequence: TGCAGCGCCGAGCCGGGACTAGTCTACAATGAGCAGTTCTTC.